This TCR beta chain appears in the sequencing data of a study of OX40 agonist ivuxolimab in advanced cancers. General study findings and limits: Averaged across samples, CD8+ T cells carried more expanded clones than CD4+ did.

Data came from immunoSEQ multiplex PCR; TCRdb stores just in-frame clones and leaves some out. Of more than 55,000 clones listed, roughly nine tenths are singletons. A remark on this clone: Its specificity is unknown.

Per germline, CDR1 MDHEN and CDR2 SYDVKM. The length of the CDR3 is 13 residues. The V end lost 1 base, the J end lost 10 bases, and 13 bases lay between the germline ends. This specimen consisted of CD4+ or CD8+ T cells sorted from blood, obtained in a trial of the OX40 agonist ivuxolimab. The rearrangement links TRBV28 to TRBJ1-2; D perhaps matches TRBD1 (5 bases). The receptor was derived from an adult with an advanced solid tumor such as melanoma, head and neck, liver or kidney cancer. This CDR3 is CASSLSRETLYTF. In DNA, the CDR3 is TGTGCCAGCAGTTTATCCAGGGAAACTCTCTACACCTTC.